This entry describes one T cell receptor beta chain. The data are from a study of blood T cell repertoires in COVID-19. Study-wide background: Spain, Italy and the United States supplied samples that represented acute and convalescent COVID-19. T cells, B-cell-depleted T cells, or PBMCs provided the cDNA or gDNA that served as material.

Measured with immunoSEQ multiplex PCR; TCRdb has only the in-frame clones, and not every one. The sample has fewer than 350,000 clones; around 90% are singletons. V was cut by 0 bases and J by 2 bases, with 12 bases left in between. CDR1 and CDR2 from the germline V gene are SGHRS and YFSETQ. The length of the CDR3 is 15 residues. Enrolled through a virtual design, the participants were between 18 and 89 years of age and came from around 25 US areas. Membership in each cohort depended on participant-reported clinical history. This TCR derives from a woman aged 30 to 39 who had recovered from COVID-19. The sequencing input was PBMCs or T cells enriched from blood (not recorded which). The J gene is TRBJ2-7, the V gene TRBV5-1; a possible D gene is TRBD2 (6 bases). In DNA, the CDR3 is TGCGCCAGCAGCTTGGGGGGCGGGGAGACCTACGAGCAGTACTTC. It codes for CASSLGGGETYEQYF.